This TCR beta chain emerged from a study of neurological immune-mediated disorders. Overall study: There were around 35 multiple sclerosis patients; approximately 30 were relapsing-remitting and 3 were secondary progressive.

V lost 1 base to trimming and J lost 7 bases, with 17 bases between them. The CDR3 is made up of 16 amino acids. Germline CDR1 SGHRS, CDR2 YFSETQ. 5'RACE employing 10-nucleotide random UMIs yielded the cDNA. TCRdb re-analysed the 5' RACE reads in MiXCR, keeping a single row per CDR3 protein. This table holds about 66,000 distinct CDR3 sequences, less than 5.5% found once. General observations from the study: Private repertoires in all groups were suggested by the absence of shared CDR3 amino acid sequences among expanded clones across subjects.

This clonotype was seen many times. The antigen remains unidentified. PBMCs numbering 2 million and stored at -80 C yielded the unsorted libraries. The receptor was isolated from a woman in her twenties or thirties with multiple sclerosis. The specimen sequenced was PBMCs. V is TRBV5-1 and J is TRBJ1-4; a possible D gene is TRBD1 (6 bases). In DNA form, the CDR3 reads TGCGCCAGCAGCTTGTCTGGTGTGGGGGGGCGTGAAAAACTGTTTTTT. Translated, it gives CASSLSGVGGREKLFF.